The following is a T cell receptor beta chain sequence with its context. This sample was taken from a study of brain T cells in children with intractable seizures. J lost 1 base, V lost 8 bases, and 12 bases had no gene match. The CDR3 runs to 16 residues. Germline assignment: CDR1 SEHNR and CDR2 FQNEAQ (reference sequence). Data came from immunoSEQ multiplex PCR; TCRdb stores just in-frame clones and leaves some out. The table records some 62,000 clones, roughly 95% of them present only once. The rearrangement joins TRBV7-9 to TRBJ2-7, with 9 positions matching TRBD1. Source: peripheral blood, taken at surgery. This clonotype was sampled from a boy under two years old with focal cortical dysplasia and intractable seizures. Written as DNA, the CDR3 is TGTGCCAGCGGATACGCCGGGACAGGGAGTTCCTACGAGCAGTACTTC. Translating it yields CASGYAGTGSSYEQYF. Variable domain in full (rest from reference TRBV7-9 and TRBJ2-7): DTGVSQNPRHKITKRGQNVTFRCDPISEHNRLYWYRQTLGQGPEFLTYFQNEAQLEKSRLLSDRFSAERPKGSFSTLEIQRTEQGDSAMYLCASGYAGTGSSYEQYFGPGTRLTVT.